The entry below gives a single TCR beta chain sequence along with its context. Its matching antigen is unknown. These data belong to a study of OX40 agonist ivuxolimab in advanced cancers. Study-wide points: Low levels of normalized T-cell clonal expansion also appeared in some nonresponders. Expanded clones belonging to CD8+ T cells outnumbered, on average, those of CD4+.

Prior autoimmune disease or systemic immunosuppression barred patients. V trimming: 3 bases; J trimming: 1 base; junction bases outside the gene matches: 1. Germline loops: CDR1 MNHEY, CDR2 SVGAGI. CDR3 length equals 14 residues. Here immunoSEQ multiplex PCR was the method, and the copy in TCRdb shows in-frame clones only, minus some. The sample includes about 20,000 clones, 75% to 90% of them seen just once. This sequence originates from an adult with an advanced solid tumor such as melanoma, head and neck, liver or kidney cancer. The V gene is TRBV6-5, the J gene TRBJ1-1; 8 nucleotides match TRBD1. The specimen comprised CD4+ or CD8+ T cells sorted from blood, sampled in a trial of the OX40 agonist ivuxolimab. CDR3 sequence reads: CASSYGQGNTEAFF. The CDR3 DNA reads as TGTGCCAGCAGTTATGGACAGGGGAACACTGAAGCTTTCTTT.